Shown below are 12 T cell receptor beta chains from a single sample sequenced in a study of blood T cell repertoires in COVID-19 (dated by TCRdb to about 2020). Libraries were made using the immunoSEQ multiplex PCR assay. TCRdb mirrors the immuneACCESS table, restricted to in-frame sequences. Some clones are absent from its copies; in checked studies, under half trace to an unresolved V gene, and the reason for the others is unknown. Counted in this sample were around 220,000 clones; about 90% of them appeared once. The ten largest clones capture roughly 2% of the sample. Sequenced sample: peripheral blood. Every receptor here comes from a man aged 40-55 years with active or convalescent COVID-19.

This rearrangement joins TRBV27 to TRBJ2-3; D is perhaps TRBD1 (5 bases). The CDR3 sequence is 15 residues long. Germline CDR1 is MNHEY and CDR2 is SMNVEV (reference sequence). Trimming took 8 bases from V and 2 from J, leaving 17 bases between them. The CDR3 nucleotides read TGTGCCAGCTGCCCGACGCAGGGTCACACAGATACGCAGTATTTT. Protein sequence: CASCPTQGHTDTQYF.

The chain has TRBV30 and TRBJ1-2; 7 bases are a match to TRBD1. The V gene's germline CDR1 is GTSNPN and CDR2 SVGIG (reference sequence). CDR3 length: 12 amino acids. V lost 1 base, J lost 8 bases, and 4 bases stayed unmatched. Here the CDR3 reads CAWSGQGLGYTF. In DNA form, the CDR3 reads TGTGCCTGGAGTGGACAGGGCTTGGGCTACACCTTC.

V usage is TRBV11-3 and J usage is TRBJ2-1, with D possibly matching TRBD2 (6 bases). V shed 5 bases and J shed 6 bases, with 11 bases lying between them. The CDR3 is 13 amino acids. Germline CDR1 SGHNT, CDR2 YENEEA. The chain's CDR3 is CASSPGLSNEQFF. CDR3 DNA sequence: TGTGCCAGCAGCCCAGGACTATCCAATGAGCAGTTCTTC.

V and J are TRBV5-1 and TRBJ1-1; 7 nucleotides line up with TRBD1. CDR3 length: 15 residues. Germline-derived CDR1 and CDR2 are SGHRS and YFSETQ. The ends lost 4 bases at V and 1 base at J; junction bases unmatched: 7. This CDR3 is CASSRGGRENTEAFF. CDR3 DNA sequence: TGCGCCAGCAGCCGAGGGGGCAGGGAGAACACTGAAGCTTTCTTT.

The rearrangement links TRBV2 to TRBJ1-2; 7 nucleotides match TRBD1. The CDR3 loop spans 15 amino acids. V lost 1 base to trimming and J lost 3 bases; unmatched junction nucleotides: 5. Germline-derived CDR1 and CDR2 are SNHLY and FYNNEI. The CDR3 protein is CASSEGQGVYYGYTF. As DNA, the CDR3 is TGTGCCAGCAGTGAAGGGCAGGGGGTATACTATGGCTACACCTTC.

The chain recombines TRBV29-1 with TRBJ2-1; TRBD2 agrees at 8 bases. The CDR3 has 12 residues. After removal of 3 bases from V and 10 bases from J, the junction contained 5 bases not matched to a gene. CDR1 is SQVTM and CDR2 is ANQGSEA in the germline V gene. CDR3 in DNA: TGCAGCGTTGAGACTAGCGAATACGAGCAGTTCTTC. Its translation: CSVETSEYEQFF.

The CDR3 protein is CASSLDGTSGYEQYF. The CDR3 DNA follows: TGTGCCAGCAGTCTAGACGGGACTAGTGGTTACGAGCAGTACTTC. The chain uses TRBV4-2 and TRBJ2-7, with 8 bases aligning to TRBD2. The CDR3 covers 15 residues. With 6 bases clipped from V and 4 bases from J, the junction kept 11 bases outside the gene matches. In germline, CDR1 is LGHNA, CDR2 YNFKEQ.

The chain employs TRBV4-1 and TRBJ2-1, with 11 bases fitting TRBD2. This CDR3 contains 15 residues. Germline V CDR1 and CDR2: MGHRA, YSYEKL. V shed 6 bases and J 5 bases; nucleotides not matched to a gene: 6. The CDR3 spells CASRVTSGDHNEQFF. The CDR3 bases are TGCGCCAGCAGGGTGACTAGCGGGGATCACAATGAGCAGTTCTTC.

The rearrangement uses TRBV6-5 and TRBJ1-2; 10 bases are shared with TRBD1. CDR1 MNHEY and CDR2 SVGAGI come from the germline V gene. The CDR3 totals 13 residues. V dropped 5 bases and J dropped 7; count of bases not matched to a gene: 4. Here the CDR3 DNA reads TGTGCCAGCAGTAAGGGACAGGGGTTTGGCTACACCTTC. Its translation is CASSKGQGFGYTF.

This CDR3 is CASSYQLTGGIVDTQYF. The DNA of the CDR3 is TGTGCCAGCAGTTACCAGCTGACAGGGGGCATTGTAGATACGCAGTATTTT. This chain joins TRBV6-2 or TRBV6-3 and TRBJ2-3, with 10 bases identical to TRBD1. Trimming removed 2 bases from V and 5 bases from J; junction bases left unmatched: 10. This CDR3 contains 17 residues. Germline V gives CDR1 MNHEY, CDR2 SVGEGT.

The J gene is TRBJ2-3, the V gene TRBV5-1, with a tentative D call TRBD1 (5 bases). Trimming removed 6 bases at V and 0 bases at J, with 14 bases between. The CDR3 totals 15 residues. Germline CDR1 SGHRS, CDR2 YFSETQ. The DNA for the CDR3 is TGCGCCAGCAAGGTTGCGCAGGGAAGCACAGATACGCAGTATTTT. Encoded protein: CASKVAQGSTDTQYF.

The genes are TRBV5-4 and TRBJ1-4, with 9 bases identical to TRBD1. V was pared by 4 bases and J by 8 bases, with 12 bases of the junction left unmatched. Germline V CDR1 and CDR2: SGHNT, YYREEE (reference sequence). This CDR3 region has 16 residues. CDR3 sequence: CASSPLRQGGQEKLFF. The CDR3 nucleotides are TGTGCCAGCAGCCCTCTCAGACAGGGGGGGCAGGAAAAACTGTTTTTT. The full variable domain, with the rest looked up from reference TRBV5-4 and TRBJ1-4, is ETGVTQSPTHLIKTRGQQVTLRCSSQSGHNTVSWYQQALGQGPQFIFQYYREEENGRGNFPPRFSGLQFPNYSSELNVNALELDDSALYLCASSPLRQGGQEKLFFGSGTQLSVL.